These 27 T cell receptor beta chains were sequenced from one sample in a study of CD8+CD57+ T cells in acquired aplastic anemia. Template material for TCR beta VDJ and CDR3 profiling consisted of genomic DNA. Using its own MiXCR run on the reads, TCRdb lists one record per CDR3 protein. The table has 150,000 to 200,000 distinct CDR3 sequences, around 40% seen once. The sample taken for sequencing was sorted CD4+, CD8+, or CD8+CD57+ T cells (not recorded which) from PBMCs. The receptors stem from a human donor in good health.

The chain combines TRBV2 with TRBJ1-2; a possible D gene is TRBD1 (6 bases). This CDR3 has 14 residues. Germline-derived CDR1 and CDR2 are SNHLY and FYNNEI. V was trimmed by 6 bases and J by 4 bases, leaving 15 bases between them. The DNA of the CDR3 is TGTGCCAGCAGGGAGGACAGTGCTTCCTATGGCTACACCTTC. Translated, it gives CASREDSASYGYTF.

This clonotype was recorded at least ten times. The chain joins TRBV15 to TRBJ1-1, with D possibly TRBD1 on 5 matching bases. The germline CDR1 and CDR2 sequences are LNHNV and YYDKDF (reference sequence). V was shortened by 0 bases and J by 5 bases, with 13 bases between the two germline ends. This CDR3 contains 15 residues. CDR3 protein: CATSRERAGLTEAFF. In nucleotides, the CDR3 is TGTGCCACCAGCAGAGAAAGGGCAGGGTTGACTGAAGCTTTCTTT. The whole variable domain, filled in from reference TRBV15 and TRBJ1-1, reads DAMVIQNPRYQVTQFGKPVTLSCSQTLNHNVMYWYQQKSSQAPKLLFHYYDKDFNNEADTPDNFQSRRPNTSFCFLDIRSPGLGDTAMYLCATSRERAGLTEAFFGQGTRLTVV.

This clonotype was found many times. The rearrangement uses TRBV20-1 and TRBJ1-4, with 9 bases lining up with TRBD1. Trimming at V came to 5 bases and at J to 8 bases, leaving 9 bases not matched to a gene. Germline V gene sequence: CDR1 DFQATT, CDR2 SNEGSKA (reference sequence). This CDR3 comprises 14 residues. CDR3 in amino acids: CSAGKGQGGEKLFF. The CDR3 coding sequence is TGCAGTGCTGGGAAGGGACAGGGAGGAGAAAAACTGTTTTTT.

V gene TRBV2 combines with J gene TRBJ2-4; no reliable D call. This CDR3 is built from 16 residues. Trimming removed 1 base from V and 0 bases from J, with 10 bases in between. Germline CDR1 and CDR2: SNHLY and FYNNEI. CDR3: CASSEGIALAKNIQYF. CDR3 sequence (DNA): TGTGCCAGCAGTGAAGGTATAGCCCTAGCCAAAAACATTCAGTACTTC.

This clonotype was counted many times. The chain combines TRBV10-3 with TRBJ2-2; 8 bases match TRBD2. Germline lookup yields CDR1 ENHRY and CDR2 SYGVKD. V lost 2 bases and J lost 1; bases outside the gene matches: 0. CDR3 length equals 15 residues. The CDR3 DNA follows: TGTGCCATCAGTGAGACTAGCGGGAACACCGGGGAGCTGTTTTTT. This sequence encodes CAISETSGNTGELFF.

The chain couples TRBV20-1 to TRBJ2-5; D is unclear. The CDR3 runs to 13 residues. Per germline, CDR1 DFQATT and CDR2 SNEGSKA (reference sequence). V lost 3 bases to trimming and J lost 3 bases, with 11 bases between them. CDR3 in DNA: TGCAGTGCTAGGACGGCGATTAAAGAGACCCAGTACTTC. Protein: CSARTAIKETQYF.

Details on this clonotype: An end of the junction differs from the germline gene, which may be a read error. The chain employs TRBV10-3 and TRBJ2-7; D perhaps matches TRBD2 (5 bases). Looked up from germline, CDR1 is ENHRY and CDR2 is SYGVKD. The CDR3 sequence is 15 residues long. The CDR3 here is CASSPRNPGSYEQYF. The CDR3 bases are TGTGCCAGCAGTCCCCGAAATCCGGGGTCCTACGAGCAGTACTTC.

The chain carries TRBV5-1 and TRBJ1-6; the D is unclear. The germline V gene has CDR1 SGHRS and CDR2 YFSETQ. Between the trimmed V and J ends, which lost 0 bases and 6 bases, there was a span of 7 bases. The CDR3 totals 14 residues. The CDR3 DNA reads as TGCGCCAGCAGCTTGGATGGCCCTAATTCACCCCTCCACTTT. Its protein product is CASSLDGPNSPLHF. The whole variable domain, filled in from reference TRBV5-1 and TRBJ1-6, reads KAGVTQTPRYLIKTRGQQVTLSCSPISGHRSVSWYQQTPGQGLQFLFEYFSETQRNKGNFPGRFSGRQFSNSRSEMNVSTLELGDSALYLCASSLDGPNSPLHFGNGTRLTVT.

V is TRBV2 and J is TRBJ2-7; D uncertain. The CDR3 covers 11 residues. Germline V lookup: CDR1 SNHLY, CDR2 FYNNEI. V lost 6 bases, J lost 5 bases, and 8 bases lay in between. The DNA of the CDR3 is TGTGCCAGCAGCCTCAAGGACGAGCAGTACTTC. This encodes CASSLKDEQYF.

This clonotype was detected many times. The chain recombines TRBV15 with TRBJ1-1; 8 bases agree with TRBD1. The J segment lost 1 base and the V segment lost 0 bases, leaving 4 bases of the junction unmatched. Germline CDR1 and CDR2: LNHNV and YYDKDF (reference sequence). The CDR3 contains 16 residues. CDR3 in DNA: TGTGCCACCAGCAGAGATCATGGACAGGGGAACACTGAAGCTTTCTTT. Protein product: CATSRDHGQGNTEAFF.

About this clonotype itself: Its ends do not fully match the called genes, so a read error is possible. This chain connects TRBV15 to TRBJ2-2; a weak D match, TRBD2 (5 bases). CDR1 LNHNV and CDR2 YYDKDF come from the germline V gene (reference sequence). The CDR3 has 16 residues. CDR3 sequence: CATSGDRGSYTGELFF. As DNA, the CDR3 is TGTGCCACCAGCGGAGATCGGGGAAGCTACACCGGGGAGCTGTTTTTT.

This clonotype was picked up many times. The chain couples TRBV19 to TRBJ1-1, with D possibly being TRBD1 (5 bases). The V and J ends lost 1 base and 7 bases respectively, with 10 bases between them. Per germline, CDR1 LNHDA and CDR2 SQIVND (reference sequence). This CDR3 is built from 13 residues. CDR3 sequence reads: CASSIVDGGEAFF. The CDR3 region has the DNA TGTGCCAGTAGTATAGTGGATGGGGGTGAAGCTTTCTTT.

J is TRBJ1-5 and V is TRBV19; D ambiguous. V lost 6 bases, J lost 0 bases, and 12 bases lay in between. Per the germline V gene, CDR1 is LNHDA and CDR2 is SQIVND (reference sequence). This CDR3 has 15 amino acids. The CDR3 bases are TGTGCCAGTAGGAGGGTGATTGATAGCAATCAGCCCCAGCATTTT. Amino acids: CASRRVIDSNQPQHF. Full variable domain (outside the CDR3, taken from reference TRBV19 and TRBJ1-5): DGGITQSPKYLFRKEGQNVTLSCEQNLNHDAMYWYRQDPGQGLRLIYYSQIVNDFQKGDIAEGYSVSREKKESFPLTVTSAQKNPTAFYLCASRRVIDSNQPQHFGDGTRLSIL.

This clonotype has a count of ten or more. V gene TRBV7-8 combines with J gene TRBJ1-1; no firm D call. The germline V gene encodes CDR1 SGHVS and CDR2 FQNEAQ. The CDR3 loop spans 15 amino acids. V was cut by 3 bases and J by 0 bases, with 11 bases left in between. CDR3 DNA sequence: TGTGCCAGCAGCTTTGTCAGAAGCATGAACACTGAAGCTTTCTTT. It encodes CASSFVRSMNTEAFF.

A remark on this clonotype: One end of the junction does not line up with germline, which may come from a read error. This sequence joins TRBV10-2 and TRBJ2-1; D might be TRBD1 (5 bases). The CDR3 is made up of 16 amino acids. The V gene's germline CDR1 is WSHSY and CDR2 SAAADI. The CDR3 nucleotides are TGCGCCAGCGGTGACCCGACAGCGATCTCCTACAATGAGCAGTTCTTC. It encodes CASGDPTAISYNEQFF.

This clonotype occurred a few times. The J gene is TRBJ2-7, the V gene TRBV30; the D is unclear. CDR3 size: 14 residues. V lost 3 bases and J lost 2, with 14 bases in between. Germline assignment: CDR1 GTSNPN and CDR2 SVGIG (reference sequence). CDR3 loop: CAWSRAQKAYEQYF. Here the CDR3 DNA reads TGTGCCTGGAGCCGGGCGCAAAAGGCCTACGAGCAGTACTTC.

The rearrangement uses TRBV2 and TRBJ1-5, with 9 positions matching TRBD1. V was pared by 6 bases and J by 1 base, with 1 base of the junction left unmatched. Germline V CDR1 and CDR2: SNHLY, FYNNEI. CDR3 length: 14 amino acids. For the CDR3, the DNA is TGTGCCAGCAGGGGGACAGGGAGCAATCAGCCCCAGCATTTT. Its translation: CASRGTGSNQPQHF.

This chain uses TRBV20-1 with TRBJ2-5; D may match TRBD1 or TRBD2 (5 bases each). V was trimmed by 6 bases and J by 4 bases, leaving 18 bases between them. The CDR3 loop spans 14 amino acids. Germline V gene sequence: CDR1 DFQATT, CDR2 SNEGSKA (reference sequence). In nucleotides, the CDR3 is TGCAGTGCCCCCCGGGACGGTCTTGGAGAGACCCAGTACTTC. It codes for CSAPRDGLGETQYF.

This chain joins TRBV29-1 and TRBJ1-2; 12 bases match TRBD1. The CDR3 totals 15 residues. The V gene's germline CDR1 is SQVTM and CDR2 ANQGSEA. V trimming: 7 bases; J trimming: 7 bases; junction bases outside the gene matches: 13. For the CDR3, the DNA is TGCAGCGGCGAAGGTCCGGGACAGGGGGCGAGTGGCTACACCTTC. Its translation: CSGEGPGQGASGYTF.

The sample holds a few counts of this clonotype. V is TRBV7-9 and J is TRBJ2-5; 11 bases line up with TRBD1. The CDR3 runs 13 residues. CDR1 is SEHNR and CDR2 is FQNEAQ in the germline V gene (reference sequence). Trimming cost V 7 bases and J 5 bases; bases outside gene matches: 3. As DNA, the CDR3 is TGTGCCAGCACTGGACAGGGGGCGGAGACCCAGTACTTC. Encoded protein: CASTGQGAETQYF.

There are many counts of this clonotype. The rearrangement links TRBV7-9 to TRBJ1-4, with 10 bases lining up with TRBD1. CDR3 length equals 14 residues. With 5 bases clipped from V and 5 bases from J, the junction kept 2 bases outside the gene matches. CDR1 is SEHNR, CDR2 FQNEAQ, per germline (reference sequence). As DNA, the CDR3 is TGTGCCAGCAGCCTGACAGGGGGCAATGAAAAACTGTTTTTT. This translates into CASSLTGGNEKLFF. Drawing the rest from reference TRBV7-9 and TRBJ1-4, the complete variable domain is DTGVSQNPRHKITKRGQNVTFRCDPISEHNRLYWYRQTLGQGPEFLTYFQNEAQLEKSRLLSDRFSAERPKGSFSTLEIQRTEQGDSAMYLCASSLTGGNEKLFFGSGTQLSVL.

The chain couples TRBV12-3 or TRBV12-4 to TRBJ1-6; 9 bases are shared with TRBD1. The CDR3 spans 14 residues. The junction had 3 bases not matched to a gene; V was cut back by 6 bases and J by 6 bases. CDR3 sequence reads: CASRHRGRNSPLHF. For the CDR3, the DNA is TGTGCCAGCAGACACAGGGGGCGTAATTCACCCCTCCACTTT.

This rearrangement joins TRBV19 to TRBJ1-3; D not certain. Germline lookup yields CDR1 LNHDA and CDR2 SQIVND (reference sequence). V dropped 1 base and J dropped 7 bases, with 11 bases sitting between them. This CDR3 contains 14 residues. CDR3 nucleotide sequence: TGTGCCAGTAGTATAGTTGGTAGCGGGAACACCATATATTTT. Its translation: CASSIVGSGNTIYF.

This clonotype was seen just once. CDR3 protein: CATSRDRNQPQHF. The CDR3 bases are TGTGCCACCAGCAGGGACAGGAATCAGCCCCAGCATTTT. The chain links TRBV15 to TRBJ1-5, with 7 positions matching TRBD1. Germline CDR1 LNHNV, CDR2 YYDKDF (reference sequence). V dropped 3 bases and J dropped 4; count of bases not matched to a gene: 0. CDR3 length: 13 residues.

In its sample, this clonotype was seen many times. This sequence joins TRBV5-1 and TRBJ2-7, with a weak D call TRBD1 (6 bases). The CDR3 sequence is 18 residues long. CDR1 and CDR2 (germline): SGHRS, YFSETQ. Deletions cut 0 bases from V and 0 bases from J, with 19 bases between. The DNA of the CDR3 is TGCGCCAGCAGCTTGGGTCCCTTCACAGGGATCGGCTCCTACGAGCAGTACTTC. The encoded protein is CASSLGPFTGIGSYEQYF.

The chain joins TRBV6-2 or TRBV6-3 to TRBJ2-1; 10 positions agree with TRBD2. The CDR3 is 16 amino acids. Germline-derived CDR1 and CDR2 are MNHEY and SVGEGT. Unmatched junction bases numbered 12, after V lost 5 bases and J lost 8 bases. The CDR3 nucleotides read TGTGCCAGCAGTCACGGAGCGGGAGGGCCCAGGGATGAGCAGTTCTTC. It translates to CASSHGAGGPRDEQFF.

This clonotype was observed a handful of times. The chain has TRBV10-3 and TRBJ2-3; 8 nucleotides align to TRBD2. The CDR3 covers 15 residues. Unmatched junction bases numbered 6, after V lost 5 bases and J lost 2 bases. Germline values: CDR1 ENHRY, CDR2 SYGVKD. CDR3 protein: CAISQLADHTDTQYF. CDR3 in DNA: TGTGCCATCAGTCAACTAGCGGACCACACAGATACGCAGTATTTT.